This T cell receptor beta chain was identified in a study of blood T cell repertoires in COVID-19. Turning to the study itself: The study drew acute and convalescent COVID-19 samples from the United States, Italy and Spain. Sources were T cells, B-cell-depleted T cells, or PBMCs; the material itself was cDNA or gDNA.

Germline V CDR1 and CDR2: WSHSY, SAAADI. The CDR3 is 15 residues long. The V end lost 2 bases, the J end lost 7 bases, and 17 bases lay between the germline ends. Original analysis: Estimates of nucleated cell counts were drawn from the amplification of reference gene primers. Profiled with immunoSEQ multiplex PCR; TCRdb holds only in-frame clones, not every one. The V and J calls and clone size come from that table; D and trimming were worked out from the DNA. This sample has about 58,000 clones, with about 85% found just once. Sequenced: peripheral blood. The sequence derives from a woman aged 70-85 years with active COVID-19. The chain joins TRBV10-2 to TRBJ2-5; maybe TRBD1 (6 bases). CDR3 nucleotide sequence: TGCGCCAGCAGTGAGAGCCGGGACCAACAGGGGACCCAGTACTTC. Protein: CASSESRDQQGTQYF.